These 21 T cell receptor beta chains were all obtained from the same sample, sequenced in a study of T cell responses to AZD1222 COVID-19 vaccine. The assay was immunoSEQ multiplex PCR, and TCRdb's table has in-frame clones only and misses some. Among around 79,000 clones listed, approximately 88% were seen once. Sequences were derived from peripheral blood, sampled on day 0 of AZD1222 vaccination. These receptors all stem from an adult in good health.

This sequence joins TRBV19 and TRBJ1-4; D might be TRBD1 (5 bases). This CDR3 has 13 amino acids. The germline gives CDR1 LNHDA, CDR2 SQIVND (reference sequence). V lost 7 bases, J lost 6 bases, and 12 bases lay in between. The CDR3 loop reads CASKQQGYEKLFF. DNA of the CDR3: TGTGCCAGTAAACAGCAGGGTTATGAAAAACTGTTTTTT.

V and J are TRBV19 and TRBJ2-1; the match to TRBD2 covers 9 bases. The germline V gene encodes CDR1 LNHDA and CDR2 SQIVND (reference sequence). The junction had 9 bases not matched to a gene; V was cut back by 9 bases and J by 12 bases. The CDR3 contains 12 residues. CDR3 nucleotides: TGTGCCAGCCGGGGGCGGGAGGGCCGGCAGTTCTTC. Amino acids: CASRGREGRQFF.

This chain links TRBV7-8 with TRBJ1-2; D possibly corresponds to TRBD1 (5 bases). The V end lost 2 bases, the J end lost 7 bases, and 20 bases lay between the germline ends. Germline V gene sequence: CDR1 SGHVS, CDR2 FQNEAQ. The CDR3 covers 16 residues. In nucleotides, the CDR3 is TGTGCCAGCAGCTTAACCCCTTCGCAGGGAAGCGGTGGCTACACCTTC. Protein: CASSLTPSQGSGGYTF.

This sequence joins TRBV28 and TRBJ1-5; D gene uncertain. V lost 2 bases and J lost 3, with 8 bases in between. Germline CDR1 reads MDHEN; CDR2 reads SYDVKM. The CDR3 contains 14 residues. CDR3 sequence: CASSLVPFNQPQHF. CDR3 coding DNA: TGTGCCAGCAGTTTAGTACCTTTCAATCAGCCCCAGCATTTT.

The J gene is TRBJ1-3, the V gene TRBV9; D is perhaps TRBD1 (6 bases). Germline V gene lookup returns CDR1 SGDLS and CDR2 YYNGEE. The CDR3 totals 14 residues. V gave up 7 bases and J gave up 2 bases, with 13 bases separating them. The DNA for the CDR3 is TGTGCCAGCGGAGGACAGACCACTGGAAACACCATATATTTT. This sequence encodes CASGGQTTGNTIYF.

The sample holds a few counts of this clone. J is TRBJ1-1 and V is TRBV30; D is possibly TRBD1 (6 bases). In germline, CDR1 is GTSNPN, CDR2 SVGIG (reference sequence). Trimming pared 0 bases from V and 10 bases from J, leaving 18 bases between. The CDR3 length is 14 residues. CDR3 nucleotide sequence: TGTGCCTGGAGTGTACCGACTAGGGGGAATGCAGCTTTCTTT. The encoded protein is CAWSVPTRGNAAFF.

The chain carries TRBV21-1 and TRBJ1-6. TRBV21-1 constitutes a pseudogene. The CDR3 spans 16 residues. CDR3 amino acids: CASSPTDGTVHSPLHF. The CDR3 bases are TGTGCCAGCAGCCCTACAGACGGGACGGTTCATTCACCCCTCCACTTT.

This clone showed up just a few times. V gene TRBV29-1 combines with J gene TRBJ1-2, with TRBD1 identical over 7 bases. V shed 4 bases, J shed 6 bases, and the junction held 14 bases outside the gene matches. Germline CDR1 is SQVTM and CDR2 is ANQGSEA. The CDR3 spans 15 residues. CDR3 sequence (DNA): TGCAGCGTTGCGGCCGTGGAGGGGGCGCGCCATGGCTACACCTTC. It specifies CSVAAVEGARHGYTF.

J is TRBJ2-5 and V is TRBV5-1; D is ambiguous. The germline CDR1 and CDR2 sequences are SGHRS and YFSETQ. The V end lost 0 bases, the J end lost 2 bases, and 8 bases lay between the germline ends. The CDR3 sequence is 14 residues long. This chain's CDR3 is CASSLEVPQETQYF. Here the CDR3 DNA reads TGCGCCAGCAGCTTGGAGGTACCACAAGAGACCCAGTACTTC.

This clone was found a few times. The chain carries TRBV7-2 and TRBJ2-1, with 10 bases fitting TRBD2. The J segment lost 5 bases and the V segment lost 4 bases, leaving 2 bases of the junction unmatched. The CDR3 sequence is 14 residues long. CDR1 and CDR2 from the germline V gene are SGHTA and FQGNSA. The CDR3 loop reads CASSWTSGNNEQFF. CDR3 in DNA: TGTGCCAGCAGCTGGACTAGCGGAAACAATGAGCAGTTCTTC.

The CDR3 loop reads CASSLEYWAYEQYF. The CDR3, as DNA: TGTGCCAGCAGCTTGGAGTATTGGGCCTACGAGCAGTACTTC. V and J are TRBV5-5 and TRBJ2-7; D is uncertain. The CDR3 is made up of 14 amino acids. The germline V gene has CDR1 SGHKS and CDR2 YYEKEE (reference sequence). V was cut by 0 bases and J by 2 bases, with 9 bases left in between.

J is TRBJ2-3 and V is TRBV12-3 or TRBV12-4; D is unclear. The CDR3 length is 11 residues. Trimming cost V 6 bases and J 2 bases, with 3 bases left between them. The CDR3 loop is CASSLTDTQYF. CDR3 bases: TGTGCCAGCAGCCTCACAGATACGCAGTATTTT.

This chain uses TRBV27 with TRBJ1-2; D is perhaps TRBD1 (6 bases). V lost 5 bases, J lost 1 base, and 11 bases lay in between. Germline loops: CDR1 MNHEY, CDR2 SMNVEV (reference sequence). The CDR3 sequence is 14 residues long. As DNA, the CDR3 is TGTGCCAGCAGTCGGACAGCGGGTAACTATGGCTACACCTTC. The encoded protein is CASSRTAGNYGYTF.

V is TRBV6-5 and J is TRBJ1-1; D gene ambiguous. CDR1 and CDR2 (germline): MNHEY, SVGAGI. This CDR3 has 14 amino acids. The V end lost 2 bases, the J end lost 3 bases, and 10 bases lay between the germline ends. In nucleotides, the CDR3 is TGTGCCAGCAGTTACACCAACAGATACACTGAAGCTTTCTTT. Amino acid sequence: CASSYTNRYTEAFF.

J is TRBJ2-7 and V is TRBV6-5; possibly TRBD1 for D (6 bases). V lost 7 bases to trimming and J lost 2 bases, with 18 bases between them. The length of the CDR3 is 15 residues. From germline, CDR1 is MNHEY and CDR2 SVGAGI. The chain's CDR3 is CASTPGTQPPYEQYF. DNA of the CDR3: TGTGCCAGCACCCCCGGGACACAACCTCCCTACGAGCAGTACTTC.

V usage is TRBV4-2 and J usage is TRBJ1-5; no reliable D call. The germline V gene has CDR1 LGHNA and CDR2 YNFKEQ. The CDR3 has 14 residues. Trimming removed 5 bases from V and 3 bases from J, with 11 bases in between. In DNA, the CDR3 is TGTGCCAGCAGCGGTGACGGGGACAATCAGCCCCAGCATTTT. Encoded protein: CASSGDGDNQPQHF.

This chain links TRBV7-9 with TRBJ2-1; 8 nucleotides line up with TRBD1. Germline-derived CDR1 and CDR2 are SEHNR and FQNEAQ (reference sequence). The CDR3 consists of 15 residues. V was clipped by 0 bases and J by 8 bases; unmatched bases: 6. CDR3 sequence: CASSLAAGGLDEQFF. CDR3 coding DNA: TGTGCCAGCAGCTTAGCAGCAGGGGGCTTGGATGAGCAGTTCTTC.

The chain carries TRBV28 and TRBJ2-7; 11 bases align to TRBD2. From germline, CDR1 is MDHEN and CDR2 SYDVKM. Trimming at V came to 6 bases and at J to 2 bases, leaving 6 bases not matched to a gene. The CDR3 contains 15 residues. The CDR3 region has the DNA TGTGCCAGCAGAGAAACTAGCGGGGGAACCTACGAGCAGTACTTC. This translates into CASRETSGGTYEQYF.

The genes are TRBV27 and TRBJ2-5; D is uncertain. The germline gives CDR1 MNHEY, CDR2 SMNVEV (reference sequence). The CDR3 consists of 14 residues. V lost 3 bases to trimming and J lost 4 bases, with 12 bases between them. CDR3 sequence: CASSFKPTRETQYF. DNA for the CDR3: TGTGCCAGCAGTTTCAAACCCACCCGAGAGACCCAGTACTTC.

The CDR3 reads CASSLGQGGQPQHF. The CDR3 nucleotides read TGTGCCAGCAGCCTCGGACAGGGCGGTCAGCCCCAGCATTTT. The rearrangement joins TRBV9 to TRBJ1-5, with 8 bases fitting TRBD1. This CDR3 has 14 amino acids. V was pared by 4 bases and J by 6 bases, with 6 bases of the junction left unmatched. CDR1 and CDR2 (germline): SGDLS, YYNGEE.

The sample holds a few counts of this clone. The V call is TRBV7-8, the J call TRBJ2-7; D is possibly TRBD1 (5 bases). The CDR3 loop spans 14 amino acids. The ends were cut back, 7 bases at V and 0 bases at J, with 13 bases in the middle. In germline, CDR1 is SGHVS, CDR2 FQNEAQ. CDR3 sequence (DNA): TGTGCCAGCACCATTGGGGCGCGCTCCTACGAGCAGTACTTC. It encodes CASTIGARSYEQYF.